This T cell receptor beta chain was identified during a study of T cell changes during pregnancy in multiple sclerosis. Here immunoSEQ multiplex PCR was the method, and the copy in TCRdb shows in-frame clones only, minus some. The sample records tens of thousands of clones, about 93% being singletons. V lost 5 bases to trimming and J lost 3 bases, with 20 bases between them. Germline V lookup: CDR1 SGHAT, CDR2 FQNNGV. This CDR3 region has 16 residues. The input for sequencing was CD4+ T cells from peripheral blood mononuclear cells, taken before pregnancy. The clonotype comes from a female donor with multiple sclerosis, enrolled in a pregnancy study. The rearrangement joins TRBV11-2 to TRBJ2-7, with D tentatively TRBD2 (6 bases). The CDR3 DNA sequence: TGTGCCAGCAGCCTTCGGGGCAGGGACTCCTTCTACGAGCAGTACTTC. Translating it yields CASSLRGRDSFYEQYF. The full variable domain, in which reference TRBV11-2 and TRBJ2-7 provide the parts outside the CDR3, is EAGVAQSPRYKIIEKRQSVAFWCNPISGHATLYWYQQILGQGPKLLIQFQNNGVVDDSQLPKDRFSAERLKGVDSTLKIQPAKLEDSAVYLCASSLRGRDSFYEQYFGPGTRLTVT.